The clone carrying this TCR beta chain was seen ten or more times. The data originate from a study of human T cells and chemical hapten exposure. Turning to the study itself: DPC (0.01%) was patch tested on the upper back and read at 6 days.

Stated time point: patch test 3, about 24 weeks after DPC sensitization. Treatment indicated: therapeutic diphenylcyclopropenone sensitization with weekly scalp DPC. The donor pool consisted of alopecia patients aged 18 to 70 years, considered suitable for DPC. Unseparated into fractions, whole blood served as the source from which total RNA was extracted. The study used a library that attached unique molecular identifiers to individual cDNA molecules. TCRdb fed the RACE reads into MiXCR, producing one record per CDR3 protein. The sample lists tens of thousands of distinct CDR3 sequences; more than 9.5% were seen once. Germline values: CDR1 SGHVS, CDR2 FNYEAQ. V lost 2 bases and J lost 7; bases outside the gene matches: 11. The CDR3 covers 16 residues.

This sample comprised whole blood, obtained in connection with sensitization to the hapten diphenylcyclopropenone (DPC). The clonotype originates from a woman aged 45-60 years with alopecia areata. Some clones in this sample may be carry-over from other donors' samples. The chain has TRBV7-6 and TRBJ2-7; the match to TRBD1 covers 10 bases. The CDR3 sequence is CASSLTPGTGVGEQYF. For the CDR3, the DNA is TGTGCCAGCAGCTTAACCCCCGGGACAGGGGTTGGGGAGCAGTACTTC.